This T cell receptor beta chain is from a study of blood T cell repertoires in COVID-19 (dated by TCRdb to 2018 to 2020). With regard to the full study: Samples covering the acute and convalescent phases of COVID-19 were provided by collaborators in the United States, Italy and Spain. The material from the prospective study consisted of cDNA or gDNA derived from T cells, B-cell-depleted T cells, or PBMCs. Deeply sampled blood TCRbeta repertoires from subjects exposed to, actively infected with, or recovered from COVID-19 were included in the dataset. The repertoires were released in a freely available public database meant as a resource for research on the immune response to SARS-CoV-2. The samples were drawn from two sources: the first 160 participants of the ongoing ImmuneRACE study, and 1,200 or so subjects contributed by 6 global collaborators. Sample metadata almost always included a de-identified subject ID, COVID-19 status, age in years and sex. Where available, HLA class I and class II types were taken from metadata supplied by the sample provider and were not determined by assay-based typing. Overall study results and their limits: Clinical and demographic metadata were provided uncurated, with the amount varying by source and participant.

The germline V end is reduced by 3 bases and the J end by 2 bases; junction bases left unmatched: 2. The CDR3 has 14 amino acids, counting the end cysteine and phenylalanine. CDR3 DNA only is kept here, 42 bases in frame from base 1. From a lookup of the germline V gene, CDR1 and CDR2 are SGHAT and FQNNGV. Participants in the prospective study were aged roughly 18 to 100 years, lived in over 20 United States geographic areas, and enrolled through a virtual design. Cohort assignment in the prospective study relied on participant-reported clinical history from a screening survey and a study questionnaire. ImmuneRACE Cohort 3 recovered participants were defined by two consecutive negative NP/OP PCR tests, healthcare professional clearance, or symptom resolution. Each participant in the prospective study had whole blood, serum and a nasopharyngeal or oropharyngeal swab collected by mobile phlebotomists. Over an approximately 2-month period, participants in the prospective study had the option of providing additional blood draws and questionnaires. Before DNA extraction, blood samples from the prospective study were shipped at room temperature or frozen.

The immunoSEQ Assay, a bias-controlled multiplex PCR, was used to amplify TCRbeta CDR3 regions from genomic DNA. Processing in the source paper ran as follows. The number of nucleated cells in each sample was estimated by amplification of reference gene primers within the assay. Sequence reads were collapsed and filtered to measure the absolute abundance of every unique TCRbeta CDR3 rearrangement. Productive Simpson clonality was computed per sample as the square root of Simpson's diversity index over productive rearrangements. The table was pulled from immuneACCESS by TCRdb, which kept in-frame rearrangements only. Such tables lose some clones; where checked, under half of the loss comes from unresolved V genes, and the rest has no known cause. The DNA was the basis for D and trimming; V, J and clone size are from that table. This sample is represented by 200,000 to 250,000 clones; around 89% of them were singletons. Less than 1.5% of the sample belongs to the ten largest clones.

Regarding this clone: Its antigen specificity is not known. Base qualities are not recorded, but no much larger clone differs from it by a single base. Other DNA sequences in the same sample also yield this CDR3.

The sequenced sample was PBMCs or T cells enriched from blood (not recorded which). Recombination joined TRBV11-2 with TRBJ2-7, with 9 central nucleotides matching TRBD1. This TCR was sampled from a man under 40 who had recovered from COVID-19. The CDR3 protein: CASSFGTGPYEQYF. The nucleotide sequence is TGTGCCAGCAGCTTCGGGACAGGGCCCTACGAGCAGTACTTC.